This TCR beta chain was profiled in a study of T cell changes during pregnancy in multiple sclerosis. The CDR3 runs 15 residues. V lost 0 bases and J lost 0, with 10 bases in between. The germline V gene encodes CDR1 SGHNT and CDR2 YYREEE (reference sequence). The repertoire was sequenced with immunoSEQ multiplex PCR; TCRdb's copy has only in-frame clones and lacks some. The sample has tens of thousands of clones, about 88% seen once. The sequence came from a female donor in good health, enrolled as a control in a pregnancy study. The genes are TRBV5-4 and TRBJ2-7; possibly TRBD1 for D (5 bases). Here the sequenced sample was peripheral blood, taken in the third trimester of pregnancy. CDR3 sequence: CASSLGGISSYEQYF. In DNA form, the CDR3 reads TGTGCCAGCAGCTTGGGGGGCATAAGCTCCTACGAGCAGTACTTC.